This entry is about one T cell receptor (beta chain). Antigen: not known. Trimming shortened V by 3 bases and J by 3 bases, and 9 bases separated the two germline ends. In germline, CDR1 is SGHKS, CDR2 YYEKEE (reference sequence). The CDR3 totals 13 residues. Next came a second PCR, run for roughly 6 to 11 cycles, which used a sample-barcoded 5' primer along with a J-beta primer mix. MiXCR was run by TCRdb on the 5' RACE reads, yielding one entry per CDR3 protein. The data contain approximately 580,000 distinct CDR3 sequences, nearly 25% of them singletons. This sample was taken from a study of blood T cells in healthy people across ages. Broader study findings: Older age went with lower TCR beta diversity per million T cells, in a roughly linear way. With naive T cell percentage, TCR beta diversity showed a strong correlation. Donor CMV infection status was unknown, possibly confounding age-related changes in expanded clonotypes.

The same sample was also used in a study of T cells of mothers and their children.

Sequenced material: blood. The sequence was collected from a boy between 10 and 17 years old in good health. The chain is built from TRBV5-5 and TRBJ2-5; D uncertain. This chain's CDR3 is CASSSYYEETQYF. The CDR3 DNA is TGTGCCAGCAGCTCATACTACGAAGAGACCCAGTACTTC.